This record covers a single TCR beta chain. The CDR3 is cut off 3 residues early in the read; its end comes from the germline J gene. The data stem from a study of T cells in women clearing cervical HPV infection. This CDR3 has 12 residues. Germline lookup yields CDR1 SGHTA and CDR2 FQGNSA. Using immunoSEQ multiplex PCR, the repertoire was profiled, and TCRdb retains in-frame clones only, with some absent. The sample table includes about 16,000 clones. This chain connects TRBV7-2 to TRBJ1-2; D possibly corresponds to TRBD1 (6 bases). This TCR derives from a woman aged 18 to 69 with a cervical HPV16 infection that either progressed to CIN3+ or cleared (not recorded which). Sequences were obtained from blood buffy coat. CDR3 DNA (partial): TGTGCCAGCAGCTACAATGACAGGTCG. It yields the protein CASSYNDRS. The CDR3 reads in full as CASSYNDRSYTF.